Included here is one TCR beta chain sequence, with context. Antigen: not known. Unique molecular identifiers were incorporated into the prepared TCRbeta library. TCRdb recomputed calls from the PCR reads with MiXCR, one row per CDR3 protein. The repertoire has over 200,000 distinct CDR3 sequences, roughly 8.1% of them found once; the top ten carry approximately 40%. The source of the sample is a study of T-cell reconstitution after alpha-beta-depleted transplantation in children. General study points: Several hundred graft clones that had expanded were reportedly the source of alpha-beta T cells about two months after transplant. Newly made T cells mostly supplied T-cell counts and diversity one year after transplant. High day-60 TCRbeta diversity in some patients came from surviving recipient T cells and thymic progenitors.

The CDR3 contains 19 residues. Germline CDR1 is SGHAT and CDR2 is FQDESV (reference sequence). After removal of 4 bases from V and 0 bases from J, the junction contained 8 bases not matched to a gene. The clonotype was recovered from a male patient between 2 and 10 years old who had a stem cell transplant for acute myeloid leukemia, so the T cells may come from the graft donor. The chain employs TRBV11-1 and TRBJ2-1; 14 bases match TRBD2. Source: PBMCs, mostly from graft donor cells, taken 360 days after TCRalphabeta/CD19-depleted stem cell transplant. In DNA form, the CDR3 reads TGTGCCAGCAGCTCTTGGACTAGCGGGAGGCCCAGCTCCTACAATGAGCAGTTCTTC. This translates into CASSSWTSGRPSSYNEQFF.